This TCR beta chain was identified in a study of T cell repertoires in cytomegalovirus infection. Study-wide results and limits: People with CMV and the relevant HLA were identified by cumulative public TCR beta family frequency. HLA-C-restricted CMV-specific TCR beta clonotypes were dominant in the ex vivo response.

CDR3 length: 12 amino acids. The germline V gene encodes CDR1 SGHAT and CDR2 FQNNGV. At least ten counts were recorded for this clonotype. Its antigen remains unidentified. From the reads, TCRdb called clonotypes with MiXCR, one entry per CDR3 protein. The table lists roughly 760,000 distinct CDR3 sequences, 35% to 45% of them singletons. The sequencing sample was made of PBMCs. The chain employs TRBV11-2 and TRBJ2-3, with TRBD2 matching 11 bases. The sequence was obtained from a human donor in good health (CMV status not recorded). Some clones in this sample may be carry-over from other donors' samples. The CDR3 protein is CATSGSGGTQYF. CDR3 DNA sequence: TGTGCAACTAGCGGGAGTGGGGGTACGCAGTATTTT.